A selection of T cell receptor beta chains follows, all from one sample in a study of blood T cells in healthy people across ages. TCRdb passed the 5' RACE reads through MiXCR, listing each CDR3 protein once. The table has 1.5 million to 2 million distinct CDR3 sequences, 28% seen once. Material: blood. These TCRs come from a woman aged 25 to 39 in good health. CDR3s leave out the opening cysteine and the closing phenylalanine or tryptophan. A D gene is named only where the DNA matches it firmly.

>13|TRBV7-3|TRBJ2-1|.
TSSSTLPPYNEQF
>15|TRBV28|TRBJ2-5|TRBD2
ASSLLAGGRSRETQY
>10|TRBV29-1|TRBJ1-2|TRBD1
SVAGTGVGYT
>14|TRBV5-1|TRBJ2-7|TRBD2
ASRTDPSGSPFHPY
>13|TRBV28|TRBJ2-3|.
ASSPRREITDTQY
>12|TRBV20-1|TRBJ1-2|TRBD1
SARDGRTGRGYT
>11|TRBV6-5|TRBJ2-5|.
ASRNPGGETQY
>13|TRBV2|TRBJ2-5|.
ASSERETVQETQY
>12|TRBV6-2/TRBV6-3|TRBJ2-7|.
ASSSSATLYEQY
>12|TRBV20-1|TRBJ2-7|.
SAAPQGSSYEQY
>11|TRBV18|TRBJ2-5|.
ASSPREQETQY
>13|TRBV12-3/TRBV12-4|TRBJ2-3|.
ASSRTTLDTDTQY
>12|TRBV5-1|TRBJ1-6|.
ASSLGMEGRALH
>13|TRBV7-9|TRBJ2-3|.
ASSYFIGATDTQY
>14|TRBV24-1|TRBJ2-2|TRBD1
ATSDPGQGVTGELF
>14|TRBV7-9|TRBJ2-3|TRBD1
ASSSPGTGSTDTQY
>12|TRBV4-1|TRBJ2-3|.
ASSHSSSTDTQY
>11|TRBV6-5|TRBJ1-2|.
ASSYRRFYGYT
>10|TRBV29-1|TRBJ2-3|.
SVERATDTQY
>14|TRBV12-3/TRBV12-4|TRBJ2-7|TRBD2
ASSPRGASGGYEQY
>12|TRBV5-1|TRBJ2-1|TRBD2
ASSCGGALKEQF
>13|TRBV7-9|TRBJ2-5|.
ASSSWTIPWETQY
>11|TRBV29-1|TRBJ2-7|TRBD1
SVGQGREWEQY
>13|TRBV10-3|TRBJ1-5|TRBD1
AISEGQGEGQPQH
>9|TRBV20-1|TRBJ1-2|.
SARGPPGDT
>13|TRBV5-6|TRBJ2-1|TRBD2
ASSFLTSEGNEQF
>10|TRBV2|TRBJ1-2|.
ASSVNREGYT
>11|TRBV5-5|.|TRBD2
ASSLGLAKTQY
>15|TRBV11-2|TRBJ2-7|.
ASSTWGSGHTSYEQY
>13|TRBV11-2|TRBJ2-5|.
ASSFGGSPKETQY
>14|TRBV5-1|TRBJ2-5|.
ASKAGGSGTQETQY
>14|TRBV29-1|TRBJ2-6|TRBD1
SVTGGRRGGANVLT
>13|TRBV5-1|TRBJ2-1|.
ASRRQASSYNEQF
>12|TRBV29-1|TRBJ1-1|TRBD1
GVEDQQGGTEAF
>12|TRBV7-2|TRBJ2-7|TRBD1
ASSNPTGAYEQY
>14|TRBV5-1|TRBJ2-1|TRBD1
ASSTRQGRGYNEQF
>12|TRBV7-2|TRBJ2-7|.
ASSTGGRPYEQY
>10|TRBV7-2|TRBJ2-5|.
VSRLDVETQY
>15|TRBV7-2|TRBJ1-2|.
ASSLDGVGGRGYGYT
>13|TRBV12-3/TRBV12-4|TRBJ1-2|TRBD1
ASSLLTGQLSGYT
>13|TRBV19|TRBJ2-5|TRBD1
ASKGTGTGEETQY
>10|TRBV20-1|TRBJ1-2|.
SARGAGYGYT
>14|TRBV7-2|TRBJ2-1|TRBD2
ASSLRLAGGGGEQF
>14|TRBV24-1|TRBJ2-1|TRBD2
ATSDSSGRRYNEQF
>11|TRBV10-3|TRBJ2-5|TRBD2
AIRAGAGETQY
>13|TRBV5-1|TRBJ2-1|TRBD2
ASSLEAGPGFEQF
>12|TRBV11-3|TRBJ2-4|.
ASSPRGRSPEQY
>14|TRBV2|TRBJ2-2|.
ASSLQGLSNTGELF
>13|TRBV5-1|TRBJ2-1|TRBD2
ASSQRGSPYNEQF
>15|TRBV9|TRBJ2-2|TRBD2
ASSPQDGASGTRELF
>12|TRBV29-1|.|.
SVEKQGGVSEQY
>13|TRBV20-1|TRBJ2-1|TRBD2
SAREGTRGYNEQF
>13|TRBV2|TRBJ2-3|.
ASGRGASSTDTQY
>14|TRBV12-3/TRBV12-4|TRBJ2-6|.
ASSSNRVSGANVLT
>14|TRBV2|TRBJ1-5|.
ASSAEGGYSNQPQH